Listed here are 20 T cell receptor beta chains from one sample, sequenced in a study of STAT5B mutations in CD4+ large granular lymphocyte leukemia. Data came from immunoSEQ multiplex PCR; TCRdb stores just in-frame clones and leaves some out. The sample consists of 20,000 to 30,000 clones, 80% to 85% of them appearing once. Source material: CD4+ T cells from blood buffy coats. Receptor source: a human donor in good health.

This clone was observed a few times. The chain combines TRBV7-9 with TRBJ1-2, with 10 bases fitting TRBD1. V shed 5 bases, J shed 5 bases, and the junction held 8 bases outside the gene matches. Germline V lookup: CDR1 SEHNR, CDR2 FQNEAQ (reference sequence). CDR3 size: 15 residues. The CDR3 region has the DNA TGTGCCAGCAGCCCGACAGGGGGCCGGGGTTATGGCTACACCTTC. The encoded protein is CASSPTGGRGYGYTF.

J is TRBJ2-3 and V is TRBV28, with D possibly TRBD2 on 6 matching bases. Germline CDR1 and CDR2: MDHEN and SYDVKM. The V gene lost 4 bases and the J gene lost 0 bases, with 17 bases spanning the gap. The CDR3 has 17 amino acids. Here the CDR3 reads CASSSGNLRGSTDTQYF. The CDR3 bases are TGTGCCAGCAGTTCTGGGAATTTACGGGGGAGCACAGATACGCAGTATTTT.

CDR3 coding DNA: TGTGCCAGCAGCCCAGGACTAGCGGGGGGCGAGAGGGGGACCCAGTACTTC. Translated: CASSPGLAGGERGTQYF. The chain employs TRBV5-4 and TRBJ2-5, with 14 bases lining up with TRBD2. This CDR3 spans 17 amino acids. Germline V gene lookup returns CDR1 SGHNT and CDR2 YYREEE (reference sequence). After removal of 4 bases from V and 7 bases from J, the junction contained 12 bases not matched to a gene.

The V gene is TRBV7-2, the J gene TRBJ2-3; TRBD2 might be the D (6 bases). Trimming left V 3 bases short and J 4 bases short, with 17 bases between. Germline CDR1 reads SGHTA; CDR2 reads FQGNSA. This CDR3 comprises 16 residues. The CDR3, as DNA: TGTGCCAGCAGCTTTTTCTTTACGGGAGCCCCAGATACGCAGTATTTT. Protein: CASSFFFTGAPDTQYF.

The chain uses TRBV21-1 and TRBJ1-5. TRBV21-1 is labeled a pseudogene. This CDR3 region has 14 residues. For the CDR3, the DNA is TGTGCCAGTTCCCACCGGGACCGTAGGTGGCCCCAGCATTTT. It encodes CASSHRDRRWPQHF.

This chain uses TRBV9 with TRBJ1-4; TRBD1 matches 8 bases. Germline-derived CDR1 and CDR2 are SGDLS and YYNGEE. The CDR3 sequence is 15 residues long. The ends lost 0 bases at V and 4 bases at J; junction bases unmatched: 2. The CDR3 reads CASSVDTGGNEKLFF. Written as DNA, the CDR3 is TGTGCCAGCAGCGTAGATACAGGGGGTAATGAAAAACTGTTTTTT.

The genes are TRBV29-1 and TRBJ1-2; no definite D call. V gave up 6 bases and J gave up 4 bases, with 18 bases separating them. The CDR3 has 14 amino acids. Germline CDR1 and CDR2: SQVTM and ANQGSEA. The DNA for the CDR3 is TGCAGCGTAGGAGGGCACCCCTCTGGCTATGGCTACACCTTC. Translation gives CSVGGHPSGYGYTF.

V gene TRBV6-6 combines with J gene TRBJ2-2, with D unresolved. This CDR3 comprises 13 residues. V lost 2 bases and J lost 8, with 9 bases in between. Germline CDR1 MNHNY, CDR2 SVGAGI (reference sequence). The CDR3 sequence: CASSYESSGELFF. The CDR3 nucleotides are TGTGCCAGCAGTTACGAATCTTCGGGGGAGCTGTTTTTT.

A note on this clone: The junction shows a germline mismatch at one end, possibly a read error. This chain joins TRBV19 and TRBJ2-1, with 11 bases matching TRBD2. Germline CDR1 reads LNHDA; CDR2 reads SQIVND (reference sequence). This CDR3 is 15 amino acids long. The CDR3 loop is CVSSMASGRTNEQFF. CDR3 nucleotides: TGTGTCAGTAGTATGGCTAGCGGGAGGACGAATGAGCAGTTCTTC.

The CDR3 DNA is TGTGCCAGTATGGACAGGAGTAGCACAGATACGCAGTATTTT. It codes for CASMDRSSTDTQYF. This chain links TRBV19 with TRBJ2-3, with TRBD1 identical over 7 bases. Germline CDR1 is LNHDA and CDR2 is SQIVND (reference sequence). CDR3 length: 14 residues. The V and J ends lost 7 bases and 0 bases, in that order; junction bases with no gene match: 4.

This chain uses TRBV2 with TRBJ2-3; D gene uncertain. Per germline, CDR1 SNHLY and CDR2 FYNNEI. V lost 5 bases, J lost 1 base, and 16 bases lay in between. The CDR3 spans 16 residues. The CDR3 nucleotides are TGTGCCAGCAGTCTGGACCAGAATTATCGCACAGATACGCAGTATTTT. It yields the protein CASSLDQNYRTDTQYF.

This clone was found a few times. V and J are TRBV10-3 and TRBJ2-1, with D perhaps TRBD1 (6 bases). V gave up 6 bases and J gave up 1 base, with 13 bases separating them. The CDR3 extends over 15 amino acids. CDR1 is ENHRY and CDR2 is SYGVKD in the germline V gene. Here the CDR3 DNA reads TGTGCCATCAGATCGGACAGACTATCCTACAATGAGCAGTTCTTC. Amino acids: CAIRSDRLSYNEQFF.

The chain has TRBV5-4 and TRBJ2-4, with TRBD1 matching over 7 bases. The CDR3 extends over 15 amino acids. With 4 bases clipped from V and 1 base from J, the junction kept 5 bases outside the gene matches. Germline V gene lookup returns CDR1 SGHNT and CDR2 YYREEE (reference sequence). CDR3 DNA sequence: TGTGCCAGCAGCGAGGACAGGAGGGCCAAAAACATTCAGTACTTC. Its protein product is CASSEDRRAKNIQYF.

As for this clone: An end of the junction differs from the germline gene, which may be a read error. The chain has TRBV5-1 and TRBJ2-5; 7 bases are shared with TRBD1. Germline CDR1 is SGHRS and CDR2 is YFSETQ. The CDR3 runs to 14 residues. For the CDR3, the DNA is TGCGCCAGCAGTTTGGGACAGCCCCAAGAGACCCAGTACTTC. This gives the protein CASSLGQPQETQYF.

This chain joins TRBV28 and TRBJ2-1, with 7 positions matching TRBD1. The V gene's germline CDR1 is MDHEN and CDR2 SYDVKM. With 8 bases clipped from V and 9 bases from J, the junction kept 7 bases outside the gene matches. The CDR3 consists of 12 residues. The CDR3 DNA reads as TGTGCCAGCGGGGTAGGGGGCGGTGAGCAGTTCTTC. It is translated as CASGVGGGEQFF.

The chain uses TRBV6-1 and TRBJ1-3; no firm D call. The CDR3 covers 15 residues. Germline CDR1 and CDR2: MNHNS and SASEGT. The ends were cut back, 1 base at V and 0 bases at J, with 7 bases in the middle. The CDR3 region is CASSEDVYSGNTIYF. Here the CDR3 DNA reads TGTGCCAGCAGTGAAGACGTATACTCTGGAAACACCATATATTTT.

The chain uses TRBV6-5 and TRBJ1-2; 8 bases are a match to TRBD1. This CDR3 has 14 amino acids. V shed 6 bases and J 8 bases; nucleotides not matched to a gene: 11. Germline CDR1 reads MNHEY; CDR2 reads SVGAGI. Written as DNA, the CDR3 is TGTGCCAGCAGCATTACGACAGGGGATGGAGGCTACACCTTC. The encoded protein is CASSITTGDGGYTF.

This clone was counted once. This rearrangement joins TRBV7-2 to TRBJ1-5; D gene ambiguous. Germline V lookup: CDR1 SGHTA, CDR2 FQGNSA. The CDR3 has 12 amino acids. V was pared by 5 bases and J by 6 bases, with 8 bases between. This CDR3 is CASSVPGQPQHF. The CDR3 nucleotides read TGTGCCAGCAGCGTACCGGGTCAGCCCCAGCATTTT.

J is TRBJ2-7 and V is TRBV7-8, with TRBD2 identical over 12 bases. Per the germline V gene, CDR1 is SGHVS and CDR2 is FQNEAQ. This CDR3 spans 17 amino acids. The V segment lost 5 bases and the J segment 1 base; nucleotides outside the gene matches: 9. In DNA form, the CDR3 reads TGTGCCAGCAGCCCGCGATCCGGGACTAGCGGGTCCTACGAGCAGTACTTC. This gives the protein CASSPRSGTSGSYEQYF.

This clone was recorded only once. The rearrangement joins TRBV6-5 to TRBJ2-1, with 8 bases aligning to TRBD1. The junction had 8 bases not matched to a gene; V was cut back by 7 bases and J by 6 bases. In germline, CDR1 is MNHEY, CDR2 SVGAGI. CDR3 size: 14 residues. CDR3 sequence: CASKKGQVVNEQFF. The CDR3 DNA follows: TGTGCCAGCAAAAAGGGACAGGTGGTCAATGAGCAGTTCTTC.